This T cell receptor (beta chain) was profiled in a study of T cells expressing NK-cell markers. The overall study: Cells sorted as CD3+CD56+NKG2C+, CD3+CD56+NKG2C- and CD3+CD56-NKG2C+ T cells supplied the TCR beta repertoires. In the group of eight sequenced donors, seven were HCMV-seropositive and one was seronegative.

Whole-study findings and limits: Once again these clonotypes came out on top in the CD3+CD56-NKG2C+ fraction of a few donors. Dominant NKG2C+ clonotype frequencies of 1.0-7.0% of CD8+ T cells were measured in a handful of donors.

The CDR3 has 15 residues. The germline V gene has CDR1 LGHDT and CDR2 YNNKEL (reference sequence). About this clonotype: Its matching antigen is unknown.

One entry per CDR3 protein, without DNA, is what TCRdb gives after re-calling the 5' RACE reads. The sample table sets out around 470,000 distinct CDR3 sequences. The sample consisted of blood T cells: a sorted CD56 or NKG2C T cell subset, CD4+ or CD8+ T cells, or bulk PBMC T cells (not recorded which). This chain connects TRBV3-1 to TRBJ1-2. The receptor was derived from a woman in her forties or fifties in good health. CDR3 sequence: CASSQMEGFRGGYTF.